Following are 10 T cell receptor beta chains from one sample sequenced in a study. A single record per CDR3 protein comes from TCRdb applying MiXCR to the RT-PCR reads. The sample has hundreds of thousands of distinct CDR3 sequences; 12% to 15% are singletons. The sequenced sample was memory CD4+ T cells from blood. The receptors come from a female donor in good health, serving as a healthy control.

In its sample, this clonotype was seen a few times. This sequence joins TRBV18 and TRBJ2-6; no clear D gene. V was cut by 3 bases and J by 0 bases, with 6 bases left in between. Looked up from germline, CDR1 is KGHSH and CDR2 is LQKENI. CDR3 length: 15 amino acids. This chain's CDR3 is CASSPIDSGANVLTF. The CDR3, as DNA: TGTGCCAGCTCACCTATCGACTCTGGGGCCAACGTCCTGACTTTC.

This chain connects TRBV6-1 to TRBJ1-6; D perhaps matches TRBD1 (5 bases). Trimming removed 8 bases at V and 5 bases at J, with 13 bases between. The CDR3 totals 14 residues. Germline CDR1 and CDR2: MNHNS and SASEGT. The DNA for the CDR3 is TGTGCCAGCCTTTGGGGCGTCCATAATTCACCCCTCCACTTT. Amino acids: CASLWGVHNSPLHF.

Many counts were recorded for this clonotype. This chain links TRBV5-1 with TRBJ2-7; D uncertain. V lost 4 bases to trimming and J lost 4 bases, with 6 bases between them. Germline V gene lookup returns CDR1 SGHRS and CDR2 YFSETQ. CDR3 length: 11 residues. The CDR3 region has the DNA TGCGCCAGCAGCGGTGCTTACGAGCAGTACTTC. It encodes CASSGAYEQYF.

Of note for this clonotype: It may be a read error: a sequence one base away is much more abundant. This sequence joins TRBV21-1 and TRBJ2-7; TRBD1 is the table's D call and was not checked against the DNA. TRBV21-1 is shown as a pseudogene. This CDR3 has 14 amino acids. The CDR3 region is CASSATGQSYEQYF. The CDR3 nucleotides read TGTGCCAGCAGCGCCACGGGACAGTCCTACGAGCAGTACTTC.

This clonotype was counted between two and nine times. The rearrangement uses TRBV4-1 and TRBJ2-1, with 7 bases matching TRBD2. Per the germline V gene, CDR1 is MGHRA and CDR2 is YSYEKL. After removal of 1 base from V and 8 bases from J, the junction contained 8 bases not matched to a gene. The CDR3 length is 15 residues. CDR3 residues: CASSQGTSSSDEQFF. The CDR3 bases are TGCGCCAGCAGCCAAGGGACTAGTAGTTCGGATGAGCAGTTCTTC.

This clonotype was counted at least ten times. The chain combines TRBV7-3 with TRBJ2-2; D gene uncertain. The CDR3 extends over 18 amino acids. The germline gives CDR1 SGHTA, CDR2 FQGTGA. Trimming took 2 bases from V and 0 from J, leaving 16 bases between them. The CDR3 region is CASSLFPLVESNTGELFF. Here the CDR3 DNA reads TGTGCCAGCAGCTTATTCCCCCTGGTGGAGTCGAACACCGGGGAGCTGTTTTTT.

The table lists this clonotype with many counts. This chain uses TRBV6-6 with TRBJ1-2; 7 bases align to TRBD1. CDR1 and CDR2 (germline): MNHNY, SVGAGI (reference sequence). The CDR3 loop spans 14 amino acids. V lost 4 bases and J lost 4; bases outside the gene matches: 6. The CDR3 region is CASSSVQGSYGYTF. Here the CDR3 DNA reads TGTGCCAGCAGTTCCGTACAGGGGAGCTATGGCTACACCTTC.

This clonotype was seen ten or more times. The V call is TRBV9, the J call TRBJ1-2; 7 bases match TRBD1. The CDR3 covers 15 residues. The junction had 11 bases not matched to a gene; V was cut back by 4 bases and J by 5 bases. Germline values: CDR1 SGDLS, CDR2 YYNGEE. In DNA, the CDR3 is TGTGCCAGCAGCTCTGGGACAGACGTGGCATATGGCTACACCTTC. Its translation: CASSSGTDVAYGYTF.

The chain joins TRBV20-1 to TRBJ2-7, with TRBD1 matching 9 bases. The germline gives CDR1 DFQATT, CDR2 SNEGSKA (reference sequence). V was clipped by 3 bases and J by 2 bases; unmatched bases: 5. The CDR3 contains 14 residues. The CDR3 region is CSASRQGGTYEQYF. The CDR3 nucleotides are TGCAGTGCTAGCAGACAGGGGGGCACCTACGAGCAGTACTTC.

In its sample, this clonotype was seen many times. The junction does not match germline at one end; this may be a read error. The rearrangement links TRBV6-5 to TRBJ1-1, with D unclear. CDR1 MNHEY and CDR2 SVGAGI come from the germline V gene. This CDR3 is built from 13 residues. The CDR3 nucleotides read TGTGCCAGCAGTTACTCCGAGAACAGTGAAGCTTTCTTT. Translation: CASSYSENSEAFF.